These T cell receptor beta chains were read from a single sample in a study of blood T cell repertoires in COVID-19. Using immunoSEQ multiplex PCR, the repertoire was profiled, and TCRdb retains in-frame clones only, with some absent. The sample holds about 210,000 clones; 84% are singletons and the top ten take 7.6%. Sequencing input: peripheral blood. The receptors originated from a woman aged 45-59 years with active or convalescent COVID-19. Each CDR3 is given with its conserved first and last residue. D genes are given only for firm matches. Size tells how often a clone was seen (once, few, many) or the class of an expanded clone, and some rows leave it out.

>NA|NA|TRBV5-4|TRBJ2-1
CASSLRIGGVSYNEQFF
TGTGCCAGCAGCTTAAGAATAGGCGGAGTCTCCTACAATGAGCAGTTCTTC
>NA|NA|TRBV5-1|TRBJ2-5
CASSFPPVQAQYF
TGCGCCAGCAGCTTCCCCCCCGTTCAGGCCCAGTACTTC
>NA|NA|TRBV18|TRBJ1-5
CASSPGQGGKQPQHF
TGTGCCAGCTCACCAGGGCAGGGAGGTAAACAGCCCCAGCATTTT
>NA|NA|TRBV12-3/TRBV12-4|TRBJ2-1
CASSLVRGGEQFF
TGTGCCAGCAGTTTAGTTAGGGGGGGTGAGCAGTTCTTC
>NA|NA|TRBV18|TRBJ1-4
CASSGGNRANEKLFF
TGTGCCAGCTCAGGAGGGAATCGTGCTAATGAAAAACTGTTTTTT
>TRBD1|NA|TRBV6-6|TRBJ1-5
CASSYVRGQGQPQHF
TGTGCCAGCAGTTATGTAAGGGGGCAGGGTCAGCCCCAGCATTTT
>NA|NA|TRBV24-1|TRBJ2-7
CATSGGGPSGYEQYF
TGTGCCACCAGTGGCGGAGGACCCTCCGGCTACGAGCAGTACTTC
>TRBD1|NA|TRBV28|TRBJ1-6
CASSLSRGNSPLHF
TGTGCCAGCAGTTTAAGCAGGGGGAATTCACCCCTCCACTTT
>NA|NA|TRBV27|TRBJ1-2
CASSRRGEDGWGYTF
TGTGCCAGCAGTCGCAGAGGGGAGGACGGTTGGGGCTACACCTTC
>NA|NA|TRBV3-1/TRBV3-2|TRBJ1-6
CASSQGGLGPLHF
TGTGCCAGCAGCCAAGGGGGGCTAGGGCCCCTCCACTTT
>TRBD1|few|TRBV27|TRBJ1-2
CASSLSKTGGNYGYTF
TGTGCCAGCAGTTTATCAAAGACAGGGGGCAACTATGGCTACACCTTC
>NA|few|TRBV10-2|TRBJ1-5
CASSDRRELQPQHF
TGCGCCAGCAGTGATCGTAGGGAGTTACAGCCCCAGCATTTT
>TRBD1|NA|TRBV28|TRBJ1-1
CASTTGGRMNTEAFF
TGTGCCAGCACCACAGGGGGCCGGATGAACACTGAAGCTTTCTTT
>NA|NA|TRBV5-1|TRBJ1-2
CASSLPQRGSGGSQSNYGYTF
TGCGCCAGCAGCTTGCCTCAAAGGGGGAGCGGTGGGAGTCAAAGTAACTATGGCTACACCTTC
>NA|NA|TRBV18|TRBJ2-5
CASSPTAGTQETQYF
TGTGCCAGCTCACCAACGGCGGGCACCCAAGAGACCCAGTACTTC